This TCR beta chain was sequenced during a study of beta chain features in type 1 diabetes. Study-level points and caveats: In every one of the four CD4+ subsets, TCRB CDR3s were moderately but significantly shorter in Type 1 diabetes patients.

cDNA synthesis used the whole RNA isolate, giving expressed TCRB sequences. Measured with immunoSEQ multiplex PCR; TCRdb has only the in-frame clones, and not every one. In the table there are 150,000 or so clones, under 60% of which are singletons. A word on this clone: Its cognate antigen is unknown.

CDR1 is MNHNY and CDR2 is SVGAGI in the germline V gene (reference sequence). V was pared by 10 bases and J by 5 bases, with 15 bases between. This CDR3 has 12 residues. The sequenced material came from Tregs from blood. The V and J genes are TRBV6-6 and TRBJ2-7; D not certain. This sequence was found in a man younger than 35 in good health. The CDR3 DNA is TGTGCCACCCTTGGGTTAGCAAACGAGCAGTACTTC. Its translation is CATLGLANEQYF.